Sequencing of this T cell receptor (beta chain) was carried out in a study of graft-versus-host responses after intestinal transplantation (dated by TCRdb to about 2021). Looking at the study overall: Recipients received multivisceral, liver-intestinal, or isolated intestinal transplants. All recipients received anti-thymocyte globulin induction followed by maintenance tacrolimus and steroids for three to four years. Graft-versus-host and host-versus-graft alloreactive T cell clones were tracked in the graft, circulation and bone marrow after intestinal transplantation using bulk TCR-beta CDR3 sequencing. To identify alloreactive clones, pre-transplant mixed lymphocyte reaction products were sequenced and then compared with unstimulated pre-transplant donor and recipient T cells. The cohort enrolled around 25 intestinal transplant recipients including one retransplant, and a few patients lacking pretransplant specimens were excluded. A peak of at least 4% donor T cells among recipient peripheral blood mononuclear cells was the definition used for donor T cell macrochimerism. Rather than going through the commercial service, samples from a few later patients were sequenced in-house on an Illumina MiSeq and processed with MiXCR.

To prepare the library, the immunoSEQ multiplex PCR assay was applied. For most patients, genomic DNA was isolated with the Qiagen DNeasy Blood and Tissue Kit and sent frozen to Adaptive Biotechnologies for TCR sequencing. For most patients, genomic DNA was subjected to high-throughput TCR-beta CDR3 sequencing by Adaptive Biotechnologies. Turning to the authors' computational methods: TCR sequencing data were retrieved from Adaptive's ImmunoSEQ software for 18 patients, whereas a few other patients were processed with MiXCR and VDJtools. To correct CD4 versus CD8 sorting errors, any sequence found in both subsets at a frequency ratio below 5:1 was removed. Because the origin of CDR3 nucleotide sequences shared between donor and recipient could not be assigned, those sequences were removed. At least 2-fold expansion over unstimulated cells and a minimum CFSE-low frequency of 0.002% (template counts) or 0.001% (read counts) were required for clones to be classified as alloreactive. A clone was considered mappable if detected in the sequenced pre-transplant spleen, lymph node, or MLR CFSE-low populations of the donor or recipient. Cumulative frequency of alloreactive clones was calculated as a percentage of all sequences weighted by copy number. Held by TCRdb, this immuneACCESS table contains in-frame sequences only and omits some clones. Under half of the omission traces to an unresolved V gene where checked; the cause of the rest is unknown. Clone size and V and J calls were adopted from that table, with D and trimming inferred from the DNA. The sample yields tens of thousands of clones; approximately 94% were counted once. Of the sample, around 0.19% is held by the ten largest clones.

The time point label, read with the paper, signifies: cells obtained before transplantation from donor or recipient. CD3+CD4+ and CD3+CD8+ populations were FACS-sorted from unstimulated pre-transplant donor and recipient cells taken from spleen or lymph nodes. Comments on this clone: Its recognized antigen is unknown. Base qualities are not at hand, and no much larger clone is one base apart.

Study-level results and caveats: High GvH to HvG T cell clonal ratios were observed in the allografts of patients with donor T cell macrochimerism. GvH clones were detected in recipient bone marrow, and some of these GvH clones were observed earlier in ileal mucosa or blood, consistent with an intestinal mucosal origin. The relatively low number and heterogeneity of intestinal transplant patients limited the conclusions. Peak levels of circulating GvH clones were associated with declines in HvG clones early after transplant.

The source was unstimulated CD4+ T cells sorted from spleen or lymph node cells, collected before transplant. This receptor was taken from a human donor who was the organ donor for an intestinal transplant.

The nucleotide sequence reads TGCGCCAGCAATGCGGACGCTATCGGCGGGCAGCCCCAGCATTTT. Translated, it reads CASNADAIGGQPQHF. The chain joins TRBV10-2 to TRBJ1-5, with the D gene not confidently named. The germline V gene specifies WSHSY as CDR1 and SAAADI as CDR2. V drops 7 bases and J drops 7 bases, leaving 20 bases in between. The CDR3 runs 15 residues from the cysteine to the phenylalanine. Just CDR3 DNA is preserved here, 45 bases in frame from base 1.